This T cell receptor (beta chain) came from a study of blood T cell repertoires in COVID-19. Whole-study context: The study drew acute and convalescent COVID-19 samples from the United States, Italy and Spain. In each case, the material was cDNA or gDNA derived from T cells, B-cell-depleted T cells, or PBMCs.

As originally analysed: Nucleated cell counts were estimated from reference gene primer amplification. The table came from immunoSEQ multiplex PCR; TCRdb's copy has only in-frame clones and leaves some out. The V and J calls and clone size come from that table; D and trimming were worked out from the DNA. This sample has roughly 80,000 clones, with 82% found just once. CDR1 is LNHNV and CDR2 is YYDKDF in the germline V gene (reference sequence). The length of the CDR3 is 14 residues. Germline trimming cut 4 bases from V and 12 bases from J; bases unmatched to any gene: 6. The origin of this receptor is a human donor in a cohort sampled during active COVID-19. Material for sequencing was peripheral blood. The chain joins TRBV15 to TRBJ1-6; 10 nucleotides line up with TRBD1. The CDR3 nucleotides are TGTGCCACCAGCACCGGGACAGGGGATGGACCCCTCCACTTT. It yields the protein CATSTGTGDGPLHF.